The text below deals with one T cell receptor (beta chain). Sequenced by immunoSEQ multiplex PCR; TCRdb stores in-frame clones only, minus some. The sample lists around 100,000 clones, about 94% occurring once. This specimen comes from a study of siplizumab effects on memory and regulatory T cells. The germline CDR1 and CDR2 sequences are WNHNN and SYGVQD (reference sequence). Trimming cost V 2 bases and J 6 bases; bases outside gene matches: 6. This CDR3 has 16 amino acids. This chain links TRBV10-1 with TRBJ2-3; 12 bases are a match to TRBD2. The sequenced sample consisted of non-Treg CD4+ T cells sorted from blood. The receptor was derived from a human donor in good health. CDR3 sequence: CASSEAASGRADTQYF. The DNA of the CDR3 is TGCGCCAGCAGTGAGGCAGCTAGCGGGAGGGCGGATACGCAGTATTTT.